The 19 T cell receptor beta chains in this list originate from one sample, sequenced in a study of CD8 T cells in ankylosing spondylitis. TCRdb passed the 5' RACE reads through MiXCR, listing each CDR3 protein once. Here the sample spans 250,000 to 350,000 distinct CDR3 sequences, around 19% being singletons. Sequencing was done on a sample of blood, either unsorted or a sorted T cell fraction (not recorded which). Receptors originate from a male donor with ankylosing spondylitis or in good health (not recorded which).

This clonotype turned up a few times. The CDR3 region is CASSIETGTQYF. In nucleotides, the CDR3 is TGTGCCAGTAGTATAGAGACAGGAACGCAGTATTTT. The V gene is TRBV19, the J gene TRBJ2-3, with D possibly matching TRBD1 (6 bases). The CDR3 runs to 12 residues. Trimming shortened V by 0 bases and J by 9 bases, and 7 bases separated the two germline ends. Germline assignment: CDR1 LNHDA and CDR2 SQIVND (reference sequence).

The table lists this clonotype with a few counts. This sequence joins TRBV7-2 and TRBJ2-2; 7 bases fit TRBD2. The germline CDR1 and CDR2 sequences are SGHTA and FQGNSA. The ends lost 7 bases at V and 4 bases at J; junction bases unmatched: 6. The CDR3 runs 14 residues. The CDR3 sequence is CASTPGLSTGELFF. For the CDR3, the DNA is TGTGCCAGCACCCCGGGACTAAGCACCGGGGAGCTGTTTTTT. The whole variable domain, filled in from reference TRBV7-2 and TRBJ2-2, reads GAGVSQSPSNKVTEKGKDVELRCDPISGHTALYWYRQSLGQGLEFLIYFQGNSAPDKSGLPSDRFSAERTGGSVSTLTIQRTQQEDSAVYLCASTPGLSTGELFFGEGSRLTVL.

This rearrangement joins TRBV28 to TRBJ1-5, with D perhaps matching TRBD1 (5 bases). Deletions cut 7 bases from V and 15 bases from J, with 16 bases between. The CDR3 has 11 residues. Germline V gene lookup returns CDR1 MDHEN and CDR2 SYDVKM. The CDR3 spells CASTNPGTWHF. CDR3 DNA sequence: TGTGCCAGCACCAACCCCGGGACCTGGCATTTT.

A few counts support this clonotype. The chain links TRBV5-1 to TRBJ2-1, with D possibly being TRBD2 (6 bases). The CDR3 runs to 16 residues. Trimming took off 0 bases at V and 4 bases at J, with 14 bases between the two ends. Germline CDR1 and CDR2: SGHRS and YFSETQ. CDR3 loop: CASSLAGGSLYNEQFF. DNA for the CDR3: TGCGCCAGCAGCTTGGCCGGGGGATCCCTTTACAATGAGCAGTTCTTC.

This clonotype appeared a few times. V gene TRBV20-1 combines with J gene TRBJ2-1, with a possible D match to TRBD2 (5 bases). The CDR3 has 15 residues. V lost 1 base and J lost 9, with 19 bases in between. Germline lookup yields CDR1 DFQATT and CDR2 SNEGSKA (reference sequence). The CDR3 reads CSARGMADQGSEQFF. The DNA for the CDR3 is TGCAGTGCTAGAGGTATGGCAGACCAAGGGAGTGAGCAGTTCTTC.

This clonotype was recorded at least ten times. This chain joins TRBV7-8 and TRBJ2-7, with 12 bases aligning to TRBD2. CDR1 is SGHVS, CDR2 FQNEAQ, per germline. J gave up 2 bases and V 5 bases, and 4 bases lay outside the gene matches. The CDR3 covers 15 residues. CDR3 sequence: CASSLTSGGTYEQYV. The CDR3 nucleotides read TGTGCCAGCAGCCTAACTAGCGGGGGGACCTACGAGCAGTACGTC.

The chain couples TRBV20-1 to TRBJ1-5; the D is unclear. This CDR3 is 12 amino acids long. V gave up 3 bases and J gave up 1 base, with 4 bases separating them. CDR1 is DFQATT and CDR2 is SNEGSKA in the germline V gene (reference sequence). This chain's CDR3 is CSASKSNQPQHF. Written as DNA, the CDR3 is TGCAGTGCTAGTAAGAGCAATCAGCCCCAGCATTTT.

This clonotype has a count of ten or more. This chain connects TRBV24-1 to TRBJ2-5; a weak D match, TRBD2 (5 bases). This CDR3 is 15 amino acids long. Germline V lookup: CDR1 KGHDR, CDR2 SFDVKD. V was clipped by 4 bases and J by 2 bases, with 13 bases between them. DNA of the CDR3: TGTGCCACCAGTGAGGGCGGGTCGGCGCAAGAGACCCAGTACTTC. Its protein product is CATSEGGSAQETQYF.

This clonotype turned up a few times. The rearrangement uses TRBV9 and TRBJ1-2; a weak D match, TRBD1 (5 bases). The CDR3 is 13 amino acids. The germline V gene encodes CDR1 SGDLS and CDR2 YYNGEE. V was shortened by 4 bases and J by 4 bases, with 11 bases between the two germline ends. The CDR3 DNA reads as TGTGCCAGCAGCCCCCCAGGGAGCTATGGCTACACCTTC. Translating it yields CASSPPGSYGYTF.

This clonotype occurred a few times. The chain is built from TRBV6-5 and TRBJ2-2; weak D call: TRBD2 (6 bases). Trimming pared 3 bases from V and 4 bases from J, leaving 12 bases between. The CDR3 runs to 15 residues. Germline V gives CDR1 MNHEY, CDR2 SVGAGI. This chain's CDR3 is CASSYREVATGELFF. The DNA for the CDR3 is TGTGCCAGCAGTTATAGGGAGGTTGCCACCGGGGAGCTGTTTTTT.

This clonotype was detected ten times or more. The gene calls are TRBV28 and TRBJ1-1; maybe TRBD1 (6 bases). The V end was cut by 6 bases, the J end by 5 bases, with 19 bases between. The CDR3 is 15 residues long. Germline assignment: CDR1 MDHEN and CDR2 SYDVKM. The CDR3 DNA reads TGTGCCAGCAGGGAAAACAGGGCCCCAGGGACTGAAGCTTTCTTT. Translation gives CASRENRAPGTEAFF.

The chain couples TRBV5-1 to TRBJ2-4, with 9 positions matching TRBD2. Germline values: CDR1 SGHRS, CDR2 YFSETQ. With 2 bases clipped from V and 8 bases from J, the junction kept 11 bases outside the gene matches. The CDR3 covers 16 residues. Written as DNA, the CDR3 is TGCGCCAGCAGCTTTGATAGCGGGGGTACCCATGACATTCAGTACTTC. This gives the protein CASSFDSGGTHDIQYF.

The chain employs TRBV10-3 and TRBJ2-3, with D perhaps matching TRBD1 (6 bases). Trimming removed 0 bases at V and 6 bases at J, with 16 bases between. The CDR3 sequence is 16 residues long. Germline V CDR1 and CDR2: ENHRY, SYGVKD. The CDR3 DNA reads TGTGCCATCAGTGAGTCGACTACTCGAAGGGGGGATACGCAGTATTTT. Encoded protein: CAISESTTRRGDTQYF.

This clonotype has more than one count but fewer than ten. The genes are TRBV25-1 and TRBJ2-7; TRBD2 matches 8 bases. Germline CDR1 is MGHDK and CDR2 is SYGVNS. This CDR3 has 15 amino acids. Trimming took 1 base from V and 5 from J; bases not matched to a gene: 7. CDR3 sequence: CASSECSGRNHEQYV. The CDR3 DNA reads as TGTGCCAGCAGTGAATGCAGCGGGAGAAATCACGAGCAGTACGTC.

V and J are TRBV5-1 and TRBJ1-4; D perhaps matches TRBD1 (5 bases). CDR3 size: 14 residues. V was pared by 2 bases and J by 4 bases, with 9 bases between. Germline CDR1 and CDR2: SGHRS and YFSETQ. CDR3 sequence reads: CASSFGGDNEKLFF. The CDR3 DNA follows: TGCGCCAGCAGCTTCGGGGGTGATAATGAAAAACTGTTTTTT.

This clonotype has just a few counts. CDR3 coding DNA: TGCAGCGTGGAGGACAGATATGGCTACACCTTC. Residues: CSVEDRYGYTF. This rearrangement joins TRBV29-1 to TRBJ1-2, with D perhaps matching TRBD1 (6 bases). The CDR3 loop spans 11 amino acids. Per the germline V gene, CDR1 is SQVTM and CDR2 is ANQGSEA. The V end lost 6 bases, the J end lost 5 bases, and 10 bases lay between the germline ends.

The chain carries TRBV15 and TRBJ2-5, with 8 bases lining up with TRBD1. From germline, CDR1 is LNHNV and CDR2 YYDKDF (reference sequence). CDR3 length equals 14 residues. J was trimmed by 1 base and V by 3 bases; bases with no gene match: 1. This chain's CDR3 is CATSRQGAQETQYF. The CDR3 nucleotides read TGTGCCACCAGCAGGCAGGGGGCCCAAGAGACCCAGTACTTC.

The chain uses TRBV20-1 and TRBJ1-1; D is possibly TRBD1 (5 bases). Trimming cost V 8 bases and J 3 bases, with 19 bases left between them. CDR1 is DFQATT and CDR2 is SNEGSKA in the germline V gene (reference sequence). There are 14 residues in the CDR3. The CDR3 DNA sequence: TGCAGTCCCCGTCGCGGGGGATGGGACACTGAAGCTTTCTTT. Amino acids: CSPRRGGWDTEAFF.

CDR3 bases: TGTGCCAGCAGCTTAGTCCCAAGTGGGACCGGGGAGCTGTTTTTT. Its translation: CASSLVPSGTGELFF. J is TRBJ2-2 and V is TRBV7-6, with D unresolved. The CDR3 consists of 15 residues. V was pared by 1 base and J by 5 bases, with 11 bases between. Germline assignment: CDR1 SGHVS and CDR2 FNYEAQ.